Listed below are T cell receptor beta chains from one sample, sequenced in a study of technical replicates of blood from several donors. Libraries were prepared by immunoSEQ multiplex PCR; TCRdb keeps only in-frame clonotypes and omits some of them. The data contain under 95,000 clones, roughly 94% of them seen just once; the ten biggest clones take up roughly 0.23%. Sequences were obtained from T cells isolated from PBMCs. Source of these receptors: a human donor in good health. Both conserved end residues are part of each CDR3. A D gene is named only where the DNA matches it firmly. Size is stated for part of the rows, as once, few or many counts, or as a class when the clone is expanded.

TRBJ1-3 TRBD1 TRBV10-1 - TGCGCCAGCAGTCAGGGACGCCCGACAGGGAATAAAAGAAACACCATATATTTT CASSQGRPTGNKRNTIYF
TRBJ1-1 - TRBV6-4 - TGTGCCAGCATTCCCAATGTCGAGGACACTGAAGCTTTCTTT CASIPNVEDTEAFF
TRBJ2-5 - TRBV5-1 - TGCGCCAGCAGCTTGTCCAGCGGAGGAACGGGAGAGACCCAGTACTTC CASSLSSGGTGETQYF
TRBJ2-2 - TRBV9 - TGTGCCAGCAGCGTAGCCCTTAAACATAAGAACACCGGGGAGCTGTTTTTT CASSVALKHKNTGELFF
TRBJ1-1 - TRBV14 - TGTGCCAGCAGCCAAGTAGGAAGGAGCACTGAAGCTTTCTTT CASSQVGRSTEAFF
TRBJ2-3 TRBD2 TRBV7-9 - TGTGCCAGCAGCTTCACGGGAGGGGGGCCAGATACGCAGTATTTT CASSFTGGGPDTQYF
TRBJ1-5 - TRBV6-1 - TGTGCCAGCAGGTCCCAAGGGCGGGATCAGCCCCAGCATTTT CASRSQGRDQPQHF
TRBJ1-5 - TRBV4-1 - TGCGCCAGCAGCCAAGGCCCTAGGGGGGGGAGCAATCAGCCCCAGCATTTT CASSQGPRGGSNQPQHF
TRBJ1-1 - TRBV11-2 - TGTGCCAGCAGCTTTGGATCTGCGGAGATGAACACTGAAGCTTTCTTT CASSFGSAEMNTEAFF
TRBJ2-5 - TRBV9 - TGTGCCAGCAGCGTAGGGGTGCAGCGGCCCGATAAGACCCAGTACTTC CASSVGVQRPDKTQYF
TRBJ2-7 - TRBV11-2 once TGTGCCAGCAGCTTAGATATGGTGGCCCGATGGCAGTACTTC CASSLDMVARWQYF
TRBJ1-1 - TRBV14 - TGTGCCAGCAGCCAAACCCGACAGCCGAACACTGAAGCTTTCTTT CASSQTRQPNTEAFF
TRBJ2-3 - TRBV2 - TGTGCCAGGTCAGTCGGGACATCTAGCACAGATACGCAGTATTTT CARSVGTSSTDTQYF
TRBJ1-5 - TRBV5-1 - TGCGCCAGCAGCTTGGAGGGGCGCCAGCCCCAGCATTTT CASSLEGRQPQHF
TRBJ1-5 TRBD1 TRBV28 once TGTGCCAGCAGAACACTCGGACAGGGAGTTGGTCAGCCCCAGCATTTT CASRTLGQGVGQPQHF
TRBJ2-7 - TRBV19 - TGTGCCAGTAGTCAGAGGTACGAGCAGTACTTC CASSQRYEQYF
TRBJ1-3 TRBD1 TRBV6-5 few TGTGCCGTCAGGGACAGCCTCTCTGGAAACACCATATATTTT CAVRDSLSGNTIYF
TRBJ2-1 - TRBV27 - TGTGCCAGCAGTTTCAACATCCTGTCCGAGCAGTTCTTC CASSFNILSEQFF
TRBJ1-5 TRBD1 TRBV5-1 - TGCGCCAGCAGCTTAGGACAGGGAGTGCAGCCCCAGCATTTT CASSLGQGVQPQHF
TRBJ1-1 TRBD1 TRBV7-8 - TGTGCCAGCAGCCCGCGCGGACAGGCCAGGTTCACTGAAGCTTTCTTT CASSPRGQARFTEAFF
TRBJ2-3 TRBD2 TRBV6-6 - TGTGCCAGCAGTTACTCAGCGGGAGGAAGGACAGATACGCAGTATTTT CASSYSAGGRTDTQYF
TRBJ2-7 - TRBV29-1 - TGCAGCGTTGCTCTAGCCTTCAGCTCCTACGAGCAGTACTTC CSVALAFSSYEQYF
TRBJ2-7 - TRBV2 - TGTGCCAGCTCCAGGGATACAGCCTACGAGCAGTACTTC CASSRDTAYEQYF
TRBJ2-1 - TRBV14 once TGTGCCAGCAGCCGCTTGTCGGGGGACAATGAGCAGTTCTTC CASSRLSGDNEQFF
TRBJ1-2 - TRBV5-1 - TGCGCCAGCAGCTTCCAGGGTTACTATGGCTACACCTTC CASSFQGYYGYTF
TRBJ1-1 - TRBV4-1 - TGCGCCAGCAGCCAAGGGAGTAGTTCTGGGGCTTTCTTT CASSQGSSSGAFF
TRBJ1-5 - TRBV6-1 - TGTGCCAGCAGTGTGGGGCAGCAGCCCCAGCATTTT CASSVGQQPQHF
TRBJ2-5 TRBD2 TRBV7-3 - TGTGCCAGCAGTGAAACTAGCGGGGGTCCCCAAGAGACCCAGTACTTC CASSETSGGPQETQYF
TRBJ2-3 - TRBV6-6 - TGTGCCAGCAGTTACCCCGAGAGCGGAACAGATACGCAGTATTTT CASSYPESGTDTQYF
TRBJ1-2 - TRBV28 once TGTGCCAGCGCGGACCTGGACAGCCTTTCTCTCTATGGCTACACCTTC CASADLDSLSLYGYTF
TRBJ1-1 - TRBV2 - TGTGCCAGCAGTTCCAGGGCGCACTTGAACACTGAAGCTTTCTTT CASSSRAHLNTEAFF
TRBJ1-3 - TRBV13 once TGTGCCAGCAGCTTAGGCAGGGTGAGAAACACCATATATTTT CASSLGRVRNTIYF
TRBJ1-1 - TRBV5-1 once TGCGCCAGCAGGTGGGGGGGATTGAACACTGAAGCTTTCTTT CASRWGGLNTEAFF
TRBJ2-5 TRBD2 TRBV7-9 - TGTGCCAGCTTTATATCGTTAGCGGGGGTGCCATCCCCAGAGACCCAGTACTTC CASFISLAGVPSPETQYF
TRBJ1-2 TRBD1 TRBV6-4 - TGTGCCAGCAGTGACCCGATAACGACAGGGACATGCTACACCTTC CASSDPITTGTCYTF